The text below deals with one T cell receptor (beta chain). These data originate in a study of T cell responses to AZD1222 COVID-19 vaccine. Germline V lookup: CDR1 MNHEY, CDR2 SVGAGI. After removal of 6 bases from V and 5 bases from J, the junction contained 8 bases not matched to a gene. This CDR3 comprises 14 residues. This table comes from immunoSEQ multiplex PCR, and its TCRdb copy is limited to in-frame clones, with some not included. The sample includes some 40,000 clones, roughly 75% of them seen just once. The sample in question was peripheral blood, obtained 28 days after the second dose of the MenACWY control vaccine. The chain combines TRBV6-5 with TRBJ1-1; 8 nucleotides agree with TRBD1. This clonotype was sampled from an adult who received the MenACWY meningococcal vaccine as a control. CDR3 in DNA: TGTGCCAGCAGGGACAGGGACGGAAGGACTGAAGCTTTCTTT. It codes for CASRDRDGRTEAFF.